One and the same sample provided the 13 T cell receptor beta chains below, sequenced in a study of prognosis after radiotherapy for stage I lung cancer. TCR beta CDR3 was amplified from genomic DNA by two-round multiplex PCR. Primers (each specific to one TRBV or TRBJ gene) were used in first-round PCR. A single record per CDR3 protein comes from TCRdb applying MiXCR to the multiplex PCR reads. The sample has approximately 10,000 distinct CDR3 sequences; roughly a third are singletons. The sequences come from PBMCs, collected before or after stereotactic body radiation therapy (not recorded which). These receptors came from a donor older than 45 with non-small cell lung cancer.

This clonotype has more than one count but fewer than ten. The V gene is TRBV5-6, the J gene TRBJ1-5; D is perhaps TRBD1 (6 bases). CDR1 is SGHDT and CDR2 is YYEEEE in the germline V gene. The CDR3 extends over 15 amino acids. V lost 4 bases to trimming and J lost 0 bases, with 11 bases between them. The DNA for the CDR3 is TGTGCCAGCAGCGAGGGGGGTAATAGCAATCAGCCCCAGCATTTT. Translated, it gives CASSEGGNSNQPQHF. The complete variable domain, with remaining parts taken from reference TRBV5-6 and TRBJ1-5, reads DAGVTQSPTHLIKTRGQQVTLRCSPKSGHDTVSWYQQALGQGPQFIFQYYEEEERQRGNFPDRFSGHQFPNYSSELNVNALLLGDSALYLCASSEGGNSNQPQHFGDGTRLSIL.

The table lists this clonotype with many counts. V and J are TRBV12-3 or TRBV12-4 and TRBJ2-1; 10 nucleotides align to TRBD2. This CDR3 spans 18 amino acids. V lost 6 bases, J lost 1 base, and 12 bases stayed unmatched. The CDR3 sequence is CASRKGAGGPKSYNEQFF. Written as DNA, the CDR3 is TGTGCCAGCAGAAAGGGAGCGGGGGGGCCTAAGTCCTACAATGAGCAGTTCTTC.

This clonotype was seen a few times. An end of the junction differs from the germline gene, which may be a read error. The rearrangement links TRBV7-7 to TRBJ2-1; D not resolved. This CDR3 comprises 15 residues. Germline-derived CDR1 and CDR2 are SSHAT and FNYEAQ (reference sequence). The CDR3 protein is CASSPSSSSHNEQFF. In nucleotides, the CDR3 is TGTGCTAGCAGCCCCAGCTCAAGCTCCCACAATGAGCAGTTCTTC.

Relative to its sample, this clonotype is medium-sized. J is TRBJ2-2 and V is TRBV12-3 or TRBV12-4, with D maybe TRBD1 (5 bases). V lost 6 bases to trimming and J lost 0 bases, with 14 bases between them. The CDR3 is 16 amino acids. CDR3 protein: CASSLTDPSNTGELFF. DNA of the CDR3: TGTGCCAGCAGCCTGACAGATCCGTCGAACACCGGGGAGCTGTTTTTT.

Judged by abundance, this clonotype is medium-sized (0.01 to 0.1%). V gene TRBV12-3 or TRBV12-4 combines with J gene TRBJ1-1; D is unclear. Trimming took 5 bases from V and 7 from J, leaving 8 bases between them. The CDR3 spans 11 residues. The CDR3: CASSTNREAFF. The DNA of the CDR3 is TGTGCCAGCAGTACCAACCGTGAAGCTTTCTTT.

This clonotype has a count of ten or more. CDR3 region: CSARVGTPNEQFF. In nucleotides, the CDR3 is TGCAGTGCTAGAGTAGGAACTCCGAATGAGCAGTTCTTC. V and J are TRBV20-1 and TRBJ2-1; D unclear. The CDR3 contains 13 residues. The germline V gene encodes CDR1 DFQATT and CDR2 SNEGSKA (reference sequence). The germline V and J ends were trimmed by 1 base and 7 bases, with 11 bases remaining between them.

The chain combines TRBV15 with TRBJ1-5; weak D call: TRBD1 (6 bases). Looked up from germline, CDR1 is LNHNV and CDR2 is YYDKDF (reference sequence). CDR3 length: 14 residues. V lost 3 bases, J lost 2 bases, and 8 bases lay in between. CDR3 bases: TGTGCCACCAGCAGTCCAGGGGGCAATCAGCCCCAGCATTTT. Its protein product is CATSSPGGNQPQHF.

Worth noting for this clonotype: The germline gene is not matched at one end of the junction; a read error may be the cause. The chain combines TRBV7-2 with TRBJ2-1; the match to TRBD2 covers 7 bases. The V gene's germline CDR1 is SGHTA and CDR2 FQGNSA. The length of the CDR3 is 15 residues. The CDR3 DNA follows: TGTCCCAGCATCTTTCTAGGACTAGGGCCGGATGAGCAGTTCTTC. Protein product: CPSIFLGLGPDEQFF. Full variable domain (remainder filled in from reference TRBV7-2 and TRBJ2-1): GAGVSQSPSNKVTEKGKDVELRCDPISGHTALYWYRQSLGQGLEFLIYFQGNSAPDKSGLPSDRFSAERTGGSVSTLTIQRTQQEDSAVYLCPSIFLGLGPDEQFFGPGTRLTVL.

J is TRBJ1-2 and V is TRBV6-1; D is unresolved. The CDR3 runs 13 residues. Germline CDR1 reads MNHNS; CDR2 reads SASEGT. V was trimmed by 7 bases and J by 0 bases, leaving 9 bases between them. CDR3 sequence (DNA): TGTGCCAGCACTACCAGGTCTAACTATGGCTACACCTTC. Translated, it gives CASTTRSNYGYTF.

This clonotype was observed at least ten times. This rearrangement joins TRBV6-1 to TRBJ2-7; 7 bases line up with TRBD1. The CDR3 has 15 residues. Unmatched junction bases numbered 10, after V lost 5 bases and J lost 3 bases. Germline loops: CDR1 MNHNS, CDR2 SASEGT. The DNA for the CDR3 is TGTGCCAGCAGTCACGATTGGACAGGTAACTACGAGCAGTACGTC. Protein: CASSHDWTGNYEQYV.

This clonotype was seen a few times. The chain is built from TRBV7-8 and TRBJ2-1; the match to TRBD1 covers 8 bases. Germline lookup yields CDR1 SGHVS and CDR2 FQNEAQ. This CDR3 contains 15 residues. V lost 4 bases, J lost 9 bases, and 11 bases stayed unmatched. The CDR3 sequence is CASSSDDRGSSEQFF. CDR3 bases: TGTGCCAGCAGCTCCGATGACAGGGGTTCCAGTGAGCAGTTCTTC. Looking up the rest from reference TRBV7-8 and TRBJ2-1 gives the full variable domain: GAGVSQSPRYKVAKRGQDVALRCDPISGHVSLFWYQQALGQGPEFLTYFQNEAQLDKSGLPSDRFFAERPEGSVSTLKIQRTQQEDSAVYLCASSSDDRGSSEQFFGPGTRLTVL.

This clonotype was observed at least ten times. A much larger clone sits a single nucleotide away, making a read error possible. Because the CDR3 is missing its conserved closing phenylalanine or tryptophan, this is likely a read error. The chain uses TRBV11-3 and TRBJ2-3; 10 bases agree with TRBD2. J lost 4 bases, V lost 4 bases, and 8 bases had no gene match. CDR1 and CDR2 (germline): SGHNT, YENEEA. The CDR3 spans 16 residues. CDR3 nucleotides: TGTGCCAGCAGCTATCAAAGCGGGGGGGCCTCAGATACGCAGTATTCT. Protein product: CASSYQSGGASDTQYS.

This clonotype was recorded only once. The chain has TRBV12-5 and TRBJ1-2; D gene unclear. Germline V gene sequence: CDR1 LGHNT, CDR2 FRNRAP. V lost 5 bases and J lost 4, with 17 bases in between. There are 15 residues in the CDR3. CDR3 nucleotide sequence: TGTGCTAGTGGTCCCCTCTCGACGGTGTTCTATGGCTACACCTTC. This sequence encodes CASGPLSTVFYGYTF.